A single sample gave rise to the 30 T cell receptor beta chains below, sequenced in a study of OX40 agonist ivuxolimab in advanced cancers. Some clones are missing from TCRdb's copy, which holds only in-frame ones; the method was immunoSEQ multiplex PCR. There are tens of thousands of clones in the sample; approximately 86% occur only once, and roughly 1.2% lies in the top ten. Here the sequenced sample was CD4+ or CD8+ T cells sorted from blood, taken in a trial of the OX40 agonist ivuxolimab. Receptors originate from an adult with an advanced solid tumor such as melanoma, head and neck, liver or kidney cancer.

The DNA for the CDR3 is TGTGCCAGCAAGAGGGACAGGGGGTCCGGGGAGCTGTTTTTT. Its protein is CASKRDRGSGELFF. The V call is TRBV5-8, the J call TRBJ2-2; 11 nucleotides match TRBD1. The CDR3 has 14 residues. Trimming at V came to 6 bases and at J to 6 bases, leaving 4 bases not matched to a gene. Germline CDR1 is SGHTS and CDR2 is YDEGEE.

V is TRBV7-9 and J is TRBJ2-5; no definite D call. Trimming stripped 5 bases from V and 2 bases from J, with 9 bases between. This CDR3 comprises 13 residues. CDR1 and CDR2 (germline): SEHNR, FQNEAQ (reference sequence). CDR3 sequence reads: CASSPDWQETQYF. CDR3 coding DNA: TGTGCCAGCAGCCCAGACTGGCAAGAGACCCAGTACTTC.

The chain has TRBV7-2 and TRBJ2-5, with 10 bases identical to TRBD1. The assigned J gene may be wrong: the sequence end matches TRBJ2-7 better. The CDR3 extends over 14 amino acids. Germline CDR1 and CDR2: SGHTA and FQGNSA. The chain's CDR3 is CASSLRDRGHEQYF. The CDR3 nucleotides are TGTGCCAGCAGCCTCCGGGACAGGGGCCACGAGCAGTACTTC.

This clone was seen only a few times. This sequence joins TRBV10-3 and TRBJ1-2; D unclear. The V and J ends lost 7 bases and 4 bases respectively, with 7 bases between them. The CDR3 sequence is 11 residues long. Looked up from germline, CDR1 is ENHRY and CDR2 is SYGVKD. In DNA, the CDR3 is TGTGCCATCACCGCGGGCTATGGCTACACCTTC. This encodes CAITAGYGYTF.

Here the CDR3 reads CASSFNRDSSYEQYF. In nucleotides, the CDR3 is TGTGCCAGCAGCTTCAACCGGGACAGTTCCTACGAGCAGTACTTC. This rearrangement joins TRBV11-2 to TRBJ2-7; the match to TRBD1 covers 7 bases. The CDR3 consists of 15 residues. Germline V gene sequence: CDR1 SGHAT, CDR2 FQNNGV. V was pared by 3 bases and J by 1 base, with 6 bases of the junction left unmatched. Supplemented by reference TRBV11-2 and TRBJ2-7, the full variable domain reads EAGVAQSPRYKIIEKRQSVAFWCNPISGHATLYWYQQILGQGPKLLIQFQNNGVVDDSQLPKDRFSAERLKGVDSTLKIQPAKLEDSAVYLCASSFNRDSSYEQYFGPGTRLTVT.

This chain links TRBV6-1 with TRBJ1-1; 7 bases line up with TRBD1. The V gene end was trimmed by 7 bases and the J gene end by 5 bases; junction bases not matched to a gene: 7. The germline CDR1 and CDR2 sequences are MNHNS and SASEGT. This CDR3 is built from 13 residues. This CDR3 reads CASKPTGRTEAFF. CDR3 bases: TGTGCCAGCAAACCGACAGGGAGGACTGAAGCTTTCTTT.

The rearrangement joins TRBV7-3 to TRBJ2-2; 8 bases line up with TRBD2. The CDR3 is made up of 17 amino acids. Trimming at V came to 4 bases and at J to 2 bases, leaving 9 bases not matched to a gene. Germline V gene lookup returns CDR1 SGHTA and CDR2 FQGTGA. The CDR3 sequence: CASSSNSLAGNTGELFF. The CDR3, as DNA: TGTGCCAGCAGCTCAAACTCCCTAGCGGGCAACACCGGGGAGCTGTTTTTT.

The chain is built from TRBV5-1 and TRBJ1-4; the D is unclear. V was cut by 0 bases and J by 5 bases, with 17 bases left in between. Germline values: CDR1 SGHRS, CDR2 YFSETQ. This CDR3 has 17 residues. The CDR3 spells CASSLEGPLGRNEKLFF. In nucleotides, the CDR3 is TGCGCCAGCAGCTTGGAAGGACCTTTGGGAAGGAATGAAAAACTGTTTTTT.

The chain uses TRBV7-8 and TRBJ2-5, with 7 bases matching TRBD1. With V trimmed by 5 bases and J by 2 bases, 8 bases remained unmatched. Germline V gene lookup returns CDR1 SGHVS and CDR2 FQNEAQ. The CDR3 length is 15 residues. The CDR3, as DNA: TGTGCCAGCAGCCCCGGGAACAGGGGACAAGAGACCCAGTACTTC. Its protein product is CASSPGNRGQETQYF.

This chain uses TRBV18 with TRBJ1-2, with TRBD1 matching over 10 bases. This CDR3 is built from 14 residues. Losses at the gene ends were 4 bases for V and 8 bases for J; bases not matched to a gene: 7. Germline values: CDR1 KGHSH, CDR2 LQKENI. CDR3 sequence reads: CASSQGTGDRGYTF. The CDR3 DNA reads as TGTGCCAGCTCACAAGGGACAGGGGATCGCGGCTACACCTTC.

J is TRBJ2-5 and V is TRBV6-5; the D is unclear. CDR3 length: 11 amino acids. The germline CDR1 and CDR2 sequences are MNHEY and SVGAGI. Trimming removed 5 bases at V and 2 bases at J, with 3 bases between. CDR3 nucleotides: TGTGCCAGCAGTAGGCAAGAGACCCAGTACTTC. This encodes CASSRQETQYF.

V is TRBV6-5 and J is TRBJ1-5; no firm D call. CDR3 size: 14 residues. Trimming took off 5 bases at V and 3 bases at J, with 11 bases between the two ends. Germline values: CDR1 MNHEY, CDR2 SVGAGI. CDR3 sequence: CASSHDGFNQPQHF. CDR3 DNA sequence: TGTGCCAGCAGTCACGACGGGTTCAATCAGCCCCAGCATTTT.

This rearrangement joins TRBV13 to TRBJ1-2, with no clear D. CDR1 is PRHDT, CDR2 FYEKMQ, per germline (reference sequence). The CDR3 is 12 amino acids. V gave up 0 bases and J gave up 6 bases, with 5 bases separating them. CDR3 protein: CASSLGTNGYTF. As DNA, the CDR3 is TGTGCCAGCAGCTTAGGGACTAATGGCTACACCTTC.

The J gene is TRBJ2-7, the V gene TRBV19, with D unclear. The germline CDR1 and CDR2 sequences are LNHDA and SQIVND (reference sequence). There are 13 residues in the CDR3. V lost 2 bases and J lost 5, with 10 bases in between. The CDR3 here is CASSIWAQDEQYF. As DNA, the CDR3 is TGTGCCAGTAGTATATGGGCGCAAGACGAGCAGTACTTC.

The rearrangement uses TRBV12-5 and TRBJ2-5, with 8 nucleotides matching TRBD1. V lost 7 bases and J lost 5; bases outside the gene matches: 6. Germline CDR1 reads LGHNT; CDR2 reads FRNRAP. The CDR3 runs to 13 residues. The CDR3 reads CASAWTGRETQYF. The DNA of the CDR3 is TGTGCTAGTGCCTGGACAGGGAGGGAGACCCAGTACTTC.

The J gene is TRBJ1-2, the V gene TRBV18, with D possibly being TRBD1 (6 bases). This CDR3 has 15 residues. Trimming took 2 bases from V and 6 from J, leaving 16 bases between them. CDR1 and CDR2 from the germline V gene are KGHSH and LQKENI. The CDR3 reads CASSPITGNVDGYTF. DNA of the CDR3: TGTGCCAGCTCACCAATAACAGGGAATGTGGATGGCTACACCTTC.

The V and J genes are TRBV5-1 and TRBJ2-2; maybe TRBD2 (5 bases). This CDR3 region has 16 residues. Trimming took off 0 bases at V and 3 bases at J, with 12 bases between the two ends. Germline-derived CDR1 and CDR2 are SGHRS and YFSETQ. CDR3 residues: CASSLGGITHTGELFF. In DNA form, the CDR3 reads TGCGCCAGCAGCTTGGGAGGGATCACGCACACCGGGGAGCTGTTTTTT.

The rearrangement links TRBV9 to TRBJ1-2; maybe TRBD1 (5 bases). Germline CDR1 is SGDLS and CDR2 is YYNGEE. Trimming removed 6 bases at V and 4 bases at J, with 16 bases between. CDR3 length equals 14 residues. The CDR3 DNA reads TGTGCCAGCACGGGAGAGACAGCTTTCTATGGCTACACCTTC. This translates into CASTGETAFYGYTF.

The CDR3 region has the DNA TGTGCCAGCACTGGACAGAACTATGGCTACACCTTC. Protein: CASTGQNYGYTF. This rearrangement joins TRBV2 to TRBJ1-2; tentatively, D is TRBD1 (6 bases). Per germline, CDR1 SNHLY and CDR2 FYNNEI. The V end was cut by 7 bases, the J end by 2 bases, with 8 bases between. The CDR3 has 12 amino acids. Filled out from reference TRBV2 and TRBJ1-2, the complete variable domain reads EPEVTQTPSHQVTQMGQEVILRCVPISNHLYFYWYRQILGQKVEFLVSFYNNEISEKSEIFDDQFSVERPDGSNFTLKIRSTKLEDSAMYFCASTGQNYGYTFGSGTRLTVV.

The chain is built from TRBV5-1 and TRBJ2-5; a possible D gene is TRBD2 (6 bases). The CDR3 is 14 amino acids. Trimming stripped 3 bases from V and 5 bases from J, with 14 bases between. Germline CDR1 reads SGHRS; CDR2 reads YFSETQ. The CDR3 DNA is TGCGCCAGCAGCTCACCTACCGCGGGGGAGACCCAGTACTTC. Translated, it gives CASSSPTAGETQYF.

This chain links TRBV18 with TRBJ2-7; 8 nucleotides align to TRBD2. Germline V gene data show CDR1 as KGHSH and CDR2 as LQKENI. Trimming at V came to 3 bases and at J to 4 bases, leaving 5 bases not matched to a gene. This CDR3 region has 14 residues. The CDR3, as DNA: TGTGCCAGCTCACCGGAGGCGGGGGGTTACGAGCAGTACTTC. Protein: CASSPEAGGYEQYF.

This rearrangement joins TRBV4-2 to TRBJ1-4; possibly TRBD1 for D (5 bases). Germline V gives CDR1 LGHNA, CDR2 YNFKEQ. The V end was cut by 1 base, the J end by 0 bases, with 6 bases between. The CDR3 contains 15 residues. This chain's CDR3 is CASSQGGSTNEKLFF. The DNA of the CDR3 is TGTGCCAGCAGCCAAGGGGGGTCAACTAATGAAAAACTGTTTTTT.

V and J are TRBV2 and TRBJ1-2; the D is unclear. The CDR3 spans 13 residues. CDR1 is SNHLY and CDR2 is FYNNEI in the germline V gene. V lost 6 bases and J lost 0, with 8 bases in between. The CDR3 bases are TGTGCCAGCAGCCCAGACGCTAACTATGGCTACACCTTC. Translated, it gives CASSPDANYGYTF.

The rearrangement uses TRBV6-5 and TRBJ1-5, with D unresolved. This CDR3 region has 13 residues. Per the germline V gene, CDR1 is MNHEY and CDR2 is SVGAGI. Trimming cost V 6 bases and J 6 bases, with 12 bases left between them. CDR3 coding DNA: TGTGCCAGCAGGCTGGGGTGGGGTCAGCCCCAGCATTTT. Translating gives CASRLGWGQPQHF.

This chain uses TRBV5-1 with TRBJ2-2; 11 nucleotides align to TRBD1. The CDR3 covers 17 residues. The germline V gene has CDR1 SGHRS and CDR2 YFSETQ. With V trimmed by 4 bases and J by 4 bases, 9 bases remained unmatched. The CDR3 is CASSPGTGGSVTGELFF. CDR3 bases: TGCGCCAGCAGCCCCGGGACAGGGGGTTCGGTCACCGGGGAGCTGTTTTTT.

This chain uses TRBV6-1 with TRBJ1-1; a possible D gene is TRBD1 (5 bases). Germline-derived CDR1 and CDR2 are MNHNS and SASEGT. Trimming removed 4 bases from V and 1 base from J, with 16 bases in between. CDR3 size: 16 residues. This CDR3 is CASSAAGGRPNTEAFF. CDR3 coding DNA: TGTGCCAGCAGTGCCGCTGGGGGACGGCCGAACACTGAAGCTTTCTTT.

The chain has TRBV15 and TRBJ1-4; D is unresolved. V was trimmed by 1 base and J by 3 bases, leaving 12 bases between them. CDR3 size: 16 residues. Germline-derived CDR1 and CDR2 are LNHNV and YYDKDF (reference sequence). The DNA of the CDR3 is TGTGCCACCAGCAGAGCCCGGGGATTGGCTAATGAAAAACTGTTTTTT. It specifies CATSRARGLANEKLFF.

The CDR3 spells CASRIVSEGGYGYTF. CDR3 sequence (DNA): TGCGCCAGCAGGATTGTGAGCGAGGGTGGGTATGGCTACACCTTC. This rearrangement joins TRBV5-1 to TRBJ1-2, with unresolved D. Germline CDR1 SGHRS, CDR2 YFSETQ. Between the trimmed V and J ends, which lost 5 bases and 5 bases, there was a span of 19 bases. The CDR3 sequence is 15 residues long.

The chain is built from TRBV5-5 and TRBJ1-1; 9 nucleotides line up with TRBD1. J was trimmed by 3 bases and V by 0 bases; bases with no gene match: 6. This CDR3 comprises 16 residues. Germline CDR1 SGHKS, CDR2 YYEKEE (reference sequence). The CDR3 here is CASSLGTGGAYTEAFF. CDR3 in DNA: TGTGCCAGCAGCTTGGGTACAGGGGGCGCGTACACTGAAGCTTTCTTT.

The chain links TRBV29-1 to TRBJ1-1; perhaps TRBD1 as D (6 bases). Germline lookup yields CDR1 SQVTM and CDR2 ANQGSEA. This CDR3 is 14 amino acids long. V shed 7 bases and J shed 0 bases, with 15 bases lying between them. CDR3 protein: CSARGTTMNTEAFF. DNA for the CDR3: TGCAGCGCGCGAGGGACAACCATGAACACTGAAGCTTTCTTT.